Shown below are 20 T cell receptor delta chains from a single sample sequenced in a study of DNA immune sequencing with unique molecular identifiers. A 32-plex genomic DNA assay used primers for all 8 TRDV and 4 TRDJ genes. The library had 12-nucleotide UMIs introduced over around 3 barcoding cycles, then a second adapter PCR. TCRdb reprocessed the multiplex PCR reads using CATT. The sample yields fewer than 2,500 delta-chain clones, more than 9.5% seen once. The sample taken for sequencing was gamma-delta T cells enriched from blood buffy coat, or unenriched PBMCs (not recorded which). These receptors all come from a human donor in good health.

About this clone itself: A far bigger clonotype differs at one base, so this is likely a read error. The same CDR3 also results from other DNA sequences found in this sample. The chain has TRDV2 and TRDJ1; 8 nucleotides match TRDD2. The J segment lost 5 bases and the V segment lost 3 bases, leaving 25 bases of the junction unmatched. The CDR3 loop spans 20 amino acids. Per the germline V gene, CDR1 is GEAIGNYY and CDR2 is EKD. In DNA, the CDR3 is TGTGCCTGTGACGCTCTTCCTACGTCTCTGGGAATAAAGGGGATTGATAAACTCATCTTT. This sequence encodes CACDALPTSLGIKGIDKLIF.

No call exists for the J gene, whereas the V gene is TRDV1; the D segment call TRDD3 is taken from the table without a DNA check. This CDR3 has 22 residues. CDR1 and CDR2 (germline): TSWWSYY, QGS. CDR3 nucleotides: TGTGCTCTTGGAACCCAACTCGGCCAGTACTGGGGGATGTCCCGAGAGGCCGATAATCTCATCTTT. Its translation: CALGTQLGQYWGMSREADNLIF.

The CDR3 sequence is CALGELRGVLYTDKLIF. The CDR3 DNA is TGTGCTCTTGGGGAACTCCGGGGGGTTCTGTACACCGATAAACTCATCTTT. The called J gene is TRDJ1, whereas the V gene has no call; the table's D gene call, TRDD3, was not cross checked with the DNA. The CDR3 sequence is 17 residues long.

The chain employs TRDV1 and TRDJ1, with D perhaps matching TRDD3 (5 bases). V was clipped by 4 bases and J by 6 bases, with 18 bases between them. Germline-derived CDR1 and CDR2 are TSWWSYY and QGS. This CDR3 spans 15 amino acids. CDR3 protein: CALGGGFSYWNKLIF. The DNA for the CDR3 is TGTGCTCTTGGGGGGGGTTTTTCGTACTGGAATAAACTCATCTTT.

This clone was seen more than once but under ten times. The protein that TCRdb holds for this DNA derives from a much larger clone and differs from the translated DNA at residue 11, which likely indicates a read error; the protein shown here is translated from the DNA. CDR3 sequence: CACDSLLGAPTTDKLIF. DNA of the CDR3: TGTGCCTGTGACTCCCTCCTGGGGGCTCCCACCACCGATAAACTCATCTTT. The chain carries TRDV2 and TRDJ1, with TRDD3 matching over 7 bases. The CDR3 spans 17 residues. V lost 3 bases to trimming and J lost 1 base; unmatched junction nucleotides: 13. Germline CDR1 GEAIGNYY, CDR2 EKD.

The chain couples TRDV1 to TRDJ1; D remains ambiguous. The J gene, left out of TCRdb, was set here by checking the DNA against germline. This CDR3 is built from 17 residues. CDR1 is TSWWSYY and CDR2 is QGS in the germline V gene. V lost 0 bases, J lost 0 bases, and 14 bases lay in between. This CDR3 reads CALGELLNDPYTDKLIF. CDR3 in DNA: TGTGCTCTTGGGGAACTTCTGAATGACCCGTACACCGATAAACTCATCTTT.

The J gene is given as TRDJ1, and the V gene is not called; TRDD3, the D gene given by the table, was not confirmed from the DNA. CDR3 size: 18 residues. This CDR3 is CALGGEPGIRTYTDKLIF. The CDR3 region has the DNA TGTGCTCTTGGGGGCGAACCGGGGATACGCACTTACACCGATAAACTCATCTTT.

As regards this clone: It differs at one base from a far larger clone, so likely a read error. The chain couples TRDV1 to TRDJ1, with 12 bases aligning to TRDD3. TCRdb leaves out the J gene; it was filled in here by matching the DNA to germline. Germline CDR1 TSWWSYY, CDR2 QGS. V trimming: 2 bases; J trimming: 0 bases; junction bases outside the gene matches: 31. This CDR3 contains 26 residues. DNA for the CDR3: TGTGCTCTTGGGGAATTAGAGACCTTCCACGAATTGATTACTGGGGGATACCCTGGGTACACCGATAAACTCATCTTT. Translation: CALGELETFHELITGGYPGYTDKLIF.

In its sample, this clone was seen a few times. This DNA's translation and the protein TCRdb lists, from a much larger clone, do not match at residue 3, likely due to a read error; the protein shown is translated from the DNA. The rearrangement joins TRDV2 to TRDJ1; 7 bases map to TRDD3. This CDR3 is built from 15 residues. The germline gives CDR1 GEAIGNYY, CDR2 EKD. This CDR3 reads CARDLLGTDTDKLIF. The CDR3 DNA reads TGTGCCCGTGACCTACTGGGGACAGACACCGATAAACTCATCTTT.

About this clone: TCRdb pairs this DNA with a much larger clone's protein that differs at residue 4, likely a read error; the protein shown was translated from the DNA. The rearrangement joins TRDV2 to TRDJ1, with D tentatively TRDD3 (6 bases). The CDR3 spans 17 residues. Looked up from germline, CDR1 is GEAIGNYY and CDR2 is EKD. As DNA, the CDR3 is TGTGCCTGTAACACCTTCGGCCTGGGGACGACGGGGGGAGAACTCATCTTT. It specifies CACNTFGLGTTGGELIF.

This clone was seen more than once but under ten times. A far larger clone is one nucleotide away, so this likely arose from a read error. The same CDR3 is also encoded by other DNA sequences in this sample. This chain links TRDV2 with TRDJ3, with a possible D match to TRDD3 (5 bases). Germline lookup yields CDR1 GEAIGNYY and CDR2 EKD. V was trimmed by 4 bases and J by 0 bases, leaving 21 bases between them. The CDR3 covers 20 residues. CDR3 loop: CACDPIVLGESSWDTRQMFF. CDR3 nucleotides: TGTGCCTGTGATCCCATTGTACTAGGGGAAAGCTCCTGGGACACCCGACAGATGTTTTTC.

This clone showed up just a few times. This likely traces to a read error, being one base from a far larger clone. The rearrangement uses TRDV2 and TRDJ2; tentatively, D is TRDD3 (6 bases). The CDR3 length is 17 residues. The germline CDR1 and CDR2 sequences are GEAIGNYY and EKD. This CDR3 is CSCDTGLGGPEAAQLFF. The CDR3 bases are TGTTCCTGTGACACCGGGCTAGGGGGACCCGAGGCAGCACAACTCTTCTTT.

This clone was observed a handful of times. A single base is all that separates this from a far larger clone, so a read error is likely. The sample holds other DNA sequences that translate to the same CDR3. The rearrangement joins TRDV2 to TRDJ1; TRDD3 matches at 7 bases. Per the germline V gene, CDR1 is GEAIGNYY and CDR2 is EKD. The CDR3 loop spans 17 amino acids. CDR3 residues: CACDTLVLGENTDKLIF. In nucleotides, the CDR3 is TGTGCCTGTGACACCCTCGTGTTGGGGGAGAACACTGATAAACTCATCTTT.

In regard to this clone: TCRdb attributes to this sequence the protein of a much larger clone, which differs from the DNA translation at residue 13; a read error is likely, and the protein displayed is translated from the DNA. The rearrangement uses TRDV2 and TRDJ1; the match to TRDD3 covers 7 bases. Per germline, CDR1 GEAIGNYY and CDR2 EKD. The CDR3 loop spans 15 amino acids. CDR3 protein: CACDLLGTDTDKHIF. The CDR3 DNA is TGTGCCTGTGACCTACTGGGGACAGACACCGATAAACACATCTTT.

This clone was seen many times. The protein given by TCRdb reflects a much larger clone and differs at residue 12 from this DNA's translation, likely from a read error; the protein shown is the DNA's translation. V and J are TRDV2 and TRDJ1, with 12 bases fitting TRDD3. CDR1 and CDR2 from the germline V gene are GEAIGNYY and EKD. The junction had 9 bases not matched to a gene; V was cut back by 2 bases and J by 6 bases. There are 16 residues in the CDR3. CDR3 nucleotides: TGTGCCTGTGACAAGCTGGGGGATACGCAGGCCAATAAACTCATCTTT. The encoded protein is CACDKLGDTQANKLIF.

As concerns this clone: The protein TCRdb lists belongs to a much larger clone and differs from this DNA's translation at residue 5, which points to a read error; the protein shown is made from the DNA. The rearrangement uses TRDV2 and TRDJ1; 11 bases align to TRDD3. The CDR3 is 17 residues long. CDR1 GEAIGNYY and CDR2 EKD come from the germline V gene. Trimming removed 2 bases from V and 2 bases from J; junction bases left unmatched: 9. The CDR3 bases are TGTGCCTGTGACATCGTTGGGGGATACGCTGGGACCGATAAACTCATCTTT. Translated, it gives CACDIVGGYAGTDKLIF.

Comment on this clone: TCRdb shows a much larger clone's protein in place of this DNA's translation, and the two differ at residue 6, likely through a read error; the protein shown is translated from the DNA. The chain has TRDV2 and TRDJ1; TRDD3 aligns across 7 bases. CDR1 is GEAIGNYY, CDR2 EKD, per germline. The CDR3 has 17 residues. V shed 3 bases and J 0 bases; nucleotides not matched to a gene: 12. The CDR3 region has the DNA TGTGCCTGTGACTCCGTCCTGGGGGCTCCCAACACCGATAAACTCATCTTT. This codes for CACDSVLGAPNTDKLIF.

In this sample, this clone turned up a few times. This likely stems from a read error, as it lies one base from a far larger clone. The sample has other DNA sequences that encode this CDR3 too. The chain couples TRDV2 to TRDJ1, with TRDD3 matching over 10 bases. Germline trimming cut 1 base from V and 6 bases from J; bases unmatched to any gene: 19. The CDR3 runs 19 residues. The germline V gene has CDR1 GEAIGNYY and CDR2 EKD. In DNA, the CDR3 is TGTGCCTGTGACACACTTGTAGTGGGGGATACTGACCCCGGGAATAAACTCATCTTT. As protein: CACDTLVVGDTDPGNKLIF.

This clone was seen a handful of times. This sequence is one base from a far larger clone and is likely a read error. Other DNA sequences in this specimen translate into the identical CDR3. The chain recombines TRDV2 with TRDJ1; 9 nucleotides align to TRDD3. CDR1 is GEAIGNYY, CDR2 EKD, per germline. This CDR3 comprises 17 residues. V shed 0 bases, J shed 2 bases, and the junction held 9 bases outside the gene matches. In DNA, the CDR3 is TGTGCCTGTGACACCGTTGGGGGATATGCTGGGACCGATAAACTCATCTTT. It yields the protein CACDTVGGYAGTDKLIF.

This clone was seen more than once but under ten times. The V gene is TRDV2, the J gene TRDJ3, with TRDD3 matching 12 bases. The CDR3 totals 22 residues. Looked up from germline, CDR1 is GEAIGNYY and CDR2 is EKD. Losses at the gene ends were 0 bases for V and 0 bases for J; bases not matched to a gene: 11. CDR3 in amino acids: CACDTAFTGGYSGSWDTRQMFF. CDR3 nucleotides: TGTGCCTGTGACACCGCCTTTACTGGGGGATACAGTGGCTCCTGGGACACCCGACAGATGTTTTTC.